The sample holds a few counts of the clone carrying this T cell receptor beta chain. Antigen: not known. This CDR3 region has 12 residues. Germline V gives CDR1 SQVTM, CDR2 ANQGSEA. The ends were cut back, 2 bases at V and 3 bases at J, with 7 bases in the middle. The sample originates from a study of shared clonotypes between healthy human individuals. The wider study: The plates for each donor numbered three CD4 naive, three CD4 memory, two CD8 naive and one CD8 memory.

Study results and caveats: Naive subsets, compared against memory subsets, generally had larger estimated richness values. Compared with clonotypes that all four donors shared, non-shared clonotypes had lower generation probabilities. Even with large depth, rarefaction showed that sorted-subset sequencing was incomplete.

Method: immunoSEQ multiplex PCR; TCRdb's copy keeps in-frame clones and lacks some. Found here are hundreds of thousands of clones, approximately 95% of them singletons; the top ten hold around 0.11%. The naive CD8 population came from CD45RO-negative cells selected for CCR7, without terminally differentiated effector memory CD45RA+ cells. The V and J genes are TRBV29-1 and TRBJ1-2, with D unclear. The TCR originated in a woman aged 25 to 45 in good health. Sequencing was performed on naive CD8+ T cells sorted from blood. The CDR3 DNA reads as TGCAGCGTTGAATTAGGTTACTATGGCTACACCTTC. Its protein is CSVELGYYGYTF.